A single sample gave rise to the 32 T cell receptor beta chains below, sequenced in a study of blood T cell repertoires in COVID-19. Sequencing used immunoSEQ multiplex PCR; TCRdb keeps in-frame clones, though not all of them. The table shows approximately 280,000 clones, with 87% occurring only once. Sequencing used PBMCs or T cells enriched from blood (not recorded which). Receptors originate from a woman in her 40s who had recovered from COVID-19.

The chain couples TRBV3-1 (or the pseudogene TRBV3-2) to TRBJ2-1, with TRBD1 matching 9 bases. The V gene's germline CDR1 is LGHDT and CDR2 YNNKEL (reference sequence). The CDR3 runs to 17 residues. The V gene end was trimmed by 0 bases and the J gene end by 2 bases; junction bases not matched to a gene: 5. The CDR3 spells CASSQDTGQGAYNEQFF. In nucleotides, the CDR3 is TGTGCCAGCAGCCAAGATACGGGACAGGGCGCCTACAATGAGCAGTTCTTC.

The chain joins TRBV11-2 to TRBJ1-6; D is perhaps TRBD1 (5 bases). CDR3 length: 15 amino acids. CDR1 is SGHAT and CDR2 is FQNNGV in the germline V gene. V lost 3 bases to trimming and J lost 5 bases, with 11 bases between them. The CDR3 bases are TGTGCCAGCAGCTTTGGCTCACAGGATAATTCACCCCTCCACTTT. As protein: CASSFGSQDNSPLHF.

This clone was observed a few times. This chain joins TRBV7-2 and TRBJ2-7; 9 bases match TRBD2. Trimming took 1 base from V and 4 from J; bases not matched to a gene: 5. The germline V gene has CDR1 SGHTA and CDR2 FQGNSA. The CDR3 sequence is 15 residues long. Written as DNA, the CDR3 is TGTGCCAGCAGCTTAGGTAGGACTAGCGCGTACGAGCAGTACTTC. This translates into CASSLGRTSAYEQYF.

This clone appeared a few times. This sequence joins TRBV6-2 or TRBV6-3 and TRBJ2-7, with D unclear. The CDR3 contains 13 residues. The germline CDR1 and CDR2 sequences are MNHEY and SVGEGT. V lost 0 bases and J lost 3, with 6 bases in between. CDR3 amino acids: CASSYSLGYEQYF. The CDR3 DNA sequence: TGTGCCAGCAGTTACTCTCTCGGCTACGAGCAGTACTTC.

The V call is TRBV18, the J call TRBJ2-1, with unresolved D. This CDR3 spans 12 amino acids. Per germline, CDR1 KGHSH and CDR2 LQKENI. Trimming removed 3 bases at V and 7 bases at J, with 7 bases between. CDR3 sequence (DNA): TGTGCCAGCTCACCTGAGTGGAATGAGCAGTTCTTC. Translated, it gives CASSPEWNEQFF.

This clone came up once. The rearrangement uses TRBV18 and TRBJ1-5; TRBD1 might be the D (5 bases). The germline CDR1 and CDR2 sequences are KGHSH and LQKENI. There are 15 residues in the CDR3. V was trimmed by 3 bases and J by 3 bases, leaving 12 bases between them. CDR3 coding DNA: TGTGCCAGCTCACCCCAAGCAGGGAACAATCAGCCCCAGCATTTT. Translation gives CASSPQAGNNQPQHF.

CDR3 DNA: TGTGCCAGTAGTTCCCTTCTAGCGGGAGGGGAGACCCAGTACTTC. Encoded protein: CASSSLLAGGETQYF. The rearrangement uses TRBV19 and TRBJ2-5; 12 positions match TRBD2. The V gene end was trimmed by 5 bases and the J gene end by 5 bases; junction bases not matched to a gene: 6. Germline V gene lookup returns CDR1 LNHDA and CDR2 SQIVND (reference sequence). There are 15 residues in the CDR3.

CDR3 sequence (DNA): TGTGCCAGCAGTGTGGGGGTACTAGCGGGGGGGGGCCAAGAGACCCAGTACTTC. It specifies CASSVGVLAGGGQETQYF. The rearrangement joins TRBV2 to TRBJ2-5; TRBD2 matches 13 bases. Germline CDR1 is SNHLY and CDR2 is FYNNEI. The CDR3 sequence is 18 residues long. V lost 4 bases to trimming and J lost 1 base; unmatched junction nucleotides: 9.

This clone has only one observation. This sequence joins TRBV14 and TRBJ2-7, with TRBD2 identical over 10 bases. The CDR3 loop spans 15 amino acids. V lost 0 bases to trimming and J lost 8 bases; unmatched junction nucleotides: 7. CDR1 is SGHDN, CDR2 FVKESK, per germline. For the CDR3, the DNA is TGTGCCAGCAGCCAAGATCCTCTAGCGGGAGCCCAGCAGTACTTC. It encodes CASSQDPLAGAQQYF.

In its sample, this clone was seen once. The chain joins TRBV14 to TRBJ2-2, with D possibly matching TRBD2 (5 bases). In germline, CDR1 is SGHDN, CDR2 FVKESK. Trimming removed 1 base from V and 0 bases from J, with 6 bases in between. CDR3 length: 15 amino acids. As DNA, the CDR3 is TGTGCCAGCAGCCAAGCGCGGGCGAACACCGGGGAGCTGTTTTTT. It yields the protein CASSQARANTGELFF.

The genes are TRBV12-5 and TRBJ2-1; D is perhaps TRBD2 (6 bases). Deletions cut 6 bases from V and 9 bases from J, with 18 bases between. CDR1 is LGHNT and CDR2 is FRNRAP in the germline V gene. The CDR3 loop spans 14 amino acids. This chain's CDR3 is CASGTLEGWGEQFF. The CDR3, as DNA: TGTGCTAGTGGCACCCTGGAGGGGTGGGGTGAGCAGTTCTTC. The full variable domain, in which reference TRBV12-5 and TRBJ2-1 provide the parts outside the CDR3, is DARVTQTPRHKVTEMGQEVTMRCQPILGHNTVFWYRQTMMQGLELLAYFRNRAPLDDSGMPKDRFSAEMPDATLATLKIQPSEPRDSAVYFCASGTLEGWGEQFFGPGTRLTVL.

The gene calls are TRBV28 and TRBJ1-4, with TRBD1 matching 8 bases. The germline gives CDR1 MDHEN, CDR2 SYDVKM. The ends lost 6 bases at V and 7 bases at J; junction bases unmatched: 4. This CDR3 contains 13 residues. Here the CDR3 reads CASRSGGFEKLFF. The CDR3 nucleotides are TGTGCCAGCAGGTCAGGGGGCTTTGAAAAACTGTTTTTT.

The gene calls are TRBV18 and TRBJ1-4; 8 bases are shared with TRBD1. The CDR3 runs 15 residues. Germline-derived CDR1 and CDR2 are KGHSH and LQKENI. V lost 3 bases and J lost 8; bases outside the gene matches: 8. The CDR3 loop is CASSPGQGKVEKLFF. CDR3 nucleotides: TGTGCCAGCTCACCTGGACAGGGAAAAGTCGAAAAACTGTTTTTT.

The chain joins TRBV10-2 to TRBJ1-5, with 9 bases lining up with TRBD1. Trimming at V came to 6 bases and at J to 4 bases, leaving 1 base not matched to a gene. Germline assignment: CDR1 WSHSY and CDR2 SAAADI. There are 13 residues in the CDR3. CDR3 region: CASRQGANQPQHF. In DNA form, the CDR3 reads TGCGCCAGCAGACAGGGGGCGAATCAGCCCCAGCATTTT.

The V gene is TRBV5-4, the J gene TRBJ1-2; tentatively, D is TRBD1 (5 bases). V was trimmed by 0 bases and J by 4 bases, leaving 13 bases between them. The CDR3 runs to 15 residues. CDR1 and CDR2 from the germline V gene are SGHNT and YYREEE (reference sequence). DNA of the CDR3: TGTGCCAGCAGCTTGGGGGGGGGACTGACCTATGGCTACACCTTC. It yields the protein CASSLGGGLTYGYTF.

The chain uses TRBV15 and TRBJ1-2; 9 bases align to TRBD1. With 4 bases clipped from V and 7 bases from J, the junction kept 4 bases outside the gene matches. The CDR3 spans 13 residues. CDR1 is LNHNV and CDR2 is YYDKDF in the germline V gene (reference sequence). The DNA for the CDR3 is TGTGCCACCAGCACACAGGGGGCGAGTGGCTACACCTTC. It yields the protein CATSTQGASGYTF.

The chain recombines TRBV5-1 with TRBJ1-6; 7 bases align to TRBD1. V was pared by 0 bases and J by 8 bases, with 5 bases of the junction left unmatched. Germline loops: CDR1 SGHRS, CDR2 YFSETQ. CDR3 size: 15 residues. The CDR3 nucleotides read TGCGCCAGCAGCTTGGTGTCAGGGGGAGATTCACCCCTCCACTTT. It translates to CASSLVSGGDSPLHF.

The chain joins TRBV4-3 to TRBJ2-7, with TRBD1 matching over 9 bases. With V trimmed by 3 bases and J by 2 bases, 8 bases remained unmatched. Per the germline V gene, CDR1 is LGHNA and CDR2 is YSLEER. CDR3 size: 16 residues. The CDR3 here is CASSQEDRQGAYEQYF. Written as DNA, the CDR3 is TGCGCCAGCAGCCAGGAAGATCGACAGGGGGCCTACGAGCAGTACTTC.

This clone was found once. This chain uses TRBV7-2 with TRBJ2-5; D not certain. V lost 5 bases, J lost 1 base, and 2 bases lay in between. The CDR3 has 11 residues. CDR1 is SGHTA and CDR2 is FQGNSA in the germline V gene. Here the CDR3 reads CASSLQETQYF. The CDR3 region has the DNA TGTGCCAGCAGCCTCCAAGAGACCCAGTACTTC.

The CDR3 bases are TGTGCCAGCAGCTTACAGGGGACCACCGGGGAGCTGTTTTTT. It yields the protein CASSLQGTTGELFF. The V call is TRBV7-2, the J call TRBJ2-2; tentatively, D is TRBD1 (6 bases). Germline V gene data show CDR1 as SGHTA and CDR2 as FQGNSA. The V and J ends lost 2 bases and 4 bases respectively, with 8 bases between them. The CDR3 is made up of 14 amino acids.

The CDR3 DNA sequence: TGTGCCAGCCGCGCCCTAGCGGGGGGCTCCTACGAGCAGTACTTC. Amino acids: CASRALAGGSYEQYF. The chain uses TRBV2 and TRBJ2-7; 11 positions agree with TRBD2. The CDR3 spans 15 residues. The V and J ends lost 8 bases and 0 bases, in that order; junction bases with no gene match: 6. Germline V gives CDR1 SNHLY, CDR2 FYNNEI.

This chain connects TRBV14 to TRBJ1-5; D is possibly TRBD1 (5 bases). The CDR3 is 13 residues long. Germline CDR1 reads SGHDN; CDR2 reads FVKESK. The germline V and J ends were trimmed by 4 bases and 3 bases, with 7 bases remaining between them. In DNA, the CDR3 is TGTGCCAGCAGCCCGGGACTCAATCAGCCCCAGCATTTT. Its protein is CASSPGLNQPQHF.

This chain links TRBV24-1 with TRBJ2-1; D is undetermined. From germline, CDR1 is KGHDR and CDR2 SFDVKD. Trimming removed 1 base from V and 5 bases from J, with 8 bases in between. The CDR3 length is 14 residues. The DNA for the CDR3 is TGTGCCACCAGTGATTTATTCACAAACAATGAGCAGTTCTTC. Encoded protein: CATSDLFTNNEQFF.

The chain couples TRBV10-2 to TRBJ2-5; 9 bases line up with TRBD1. The CDR3 contains 15 residues. Germline V lookup: CDR1 WSHSY, CDR2 SAAADI. V was pared by 6 bases and J by 6 bases, with 11 bases of the junction left unmatched. CDR3 protein: CASSDTGGTGKTQYF. CDR3 bases: TGCGCCAGCAGCGATACAGGGGGCACTGGGAAGACCCAGTACTTC.

The V gene is TRBV6-2 or TRBV6-3, the J gene TRBJ1-2; no clear D. Trimming cost V 6 bases and J 6 bases, with 8 bases left between them. The CDR3 runs 11 residues. Germline V lookup: CDR1 MNHEY, CDR2 SVGEGT. This CDR3 is CASSEQHGYTF. The CDR3 bases are TGTGCCAGCAGCGAGCAACATGGCTACACCTTC.

This clone was observed once. V and J are TRBV3-1 (or the pseudogene TRBV3-2) and TRBJ1-4; D is perhaps TRBD1 (5 bases). V lost 1 base to trimming and J lost 5 bases, with 8 bases between them. Germline V gives CDR1 LGHDT, CDR2 YNNKEL (reference sequence). This CDR3 spans 14 amino acids. The DNA of the CDR3 is TGTGCCAGCAGCCAAGGGGGCTACAATGAAAAACTGTTTTTT. This gives the protein CASSQGGYNEKLFF.

The chain joins TRBV5-1 to TRBJ1-2; the D is unclear. The CDR3 is made up of 14 amino acids. V lost 0 bases and J 8 bases, leaving 14 bases between the germline ends. The germline gives CDR1 SGHRS, CDR2 YFSETQ. The CDR3 protein is CASSLDPLQKGYTF. DNA of the CDR3: TGCGCCAGCAGCTTGGACCCCTTACAAAAGGGCTACACCTTC.

This rearrangement joins TRBV27 to TRBJ1-5; a possible D gene is TRBD1 (5 bases). This CDR3 is 16 amino acids long. CDR1 is MNHEY and CDR2 is SMNVEV in the germline V gene (reference sequence). V was trimmed by 2 bases and J by 3 bases, leaving 14 bases between them. The CDR3, as DNA: TGTGCCAGCAGTTTACTCGGGGGTGGGAACAATCAGCCCCAGCATTTT. As protein: CASSLLGGGNNQPQHF.

The rearrangement uses TRBV12-3 or TRBV12-4 and TRBJ1-1, with D hard to call. V lost 4 bases, J lost 0 bases, and 6 bases lay in between. There are 13 residues in the CDR3. The CDR3 here is CASSWQVNTEAFF. CDR3 nucleotides: TGTGCCAGCAGTTGGCAGGTGAACACTGAAGCTTTCTTT.

The gene calls are TRBV19 and TRBJ2-3, with 7 nucleotides matching TRBD2. The J segment lost 14 bases and the V segment lost 5 bases, leaving 7 bases of the junction unmatched. Germline CDR1 and CDR2: LNHDA and SQIVND (reference sequence). The CDR3 has 11 residues. The CDR3 reads CASSRGGSGYF. The CDR3, as DNA: TGTGCCAGTAGTCGGGGCGGGAGTGGGTATTTT.

Notes on this clone: Mismatch with germline at one junction end may stem from a read error. The gene calls are TRBV28 and TRBJ1-2; D is unresolved. The CDR3 has 12 amino acids. CDR1 and CDR2 from the germline V gene are MDHEN and SYDVKM. The CDR3 DNA reads as TGTGCCAGCAGTGTGCAAAACCGGGAGAAGATCTTC. It codes for CASSVQNREKIF.

The genes are TRBV5-4 and TRBJ2-5; the D gene is possibly TRBD2 (5 bases). Trimming left V 3 bases short and J 1 base short, with 10 bases between. The CDR3 is made up of 14 amino acids. Germline V gene sequence: CDR1 SGHNT, CDR2 YYREEE (reference sequence). The CDR3 loop reads CASSSGFFQETQYF. The CDR3 DNA sequence: TGTGCCAGCAGCTCGGGATTTTTCCAAGAGACCCAGTACTTC.